The 19 T cell receptor beta chains given below trace back to one sample, sequenced in a study of shared clonotypes between healthy human individuals. TCRdb keeps only in-frame clones here, not all; method: immunoSEQ multiplex PCR. Found here are about 520,000 clones, approximately 94% of them singletons; the top ten hold 0.05% to 0.08%. Sequenced input: naive CD4+ T cells sorted from blood. As for subset: CD45RA+ positively selected. The receptors were sampled from a woman aged 30 to 39 in good health.

This clone was seen once. The chain has TRBV27 and TRBJ1-1; possible D gene TRBD1, 5 bases. The V and J ends lost 2 bases and 1 base respectively, with 8 bases between them. This CDR3 comprises 14 residues. Per germline, CDR1 MNHEY and CDR2 SMNVEV (reference sequence). The CDR3 is CASSLIRGNTEAFF. The CDR3 bases are TGTGCCAGCAGTTTAATTAGGGGGAACACTGAAGCTTTCTTT.

Turning to this clone: Other DNA sequences from this sample encode an identical CDR3 as well. J is TRBJ1-5 and V is TRBV28; tentative D call: TRBD1 (5 bases). This CDR3 has 14 amino acids. Trimming stripped 6 bases from V and 4 bases from J, with 13 bases between. Germline V gene data show CDR1 as MDHEN and CDR2 as SYDVKM. CDR3 residues: CASSLGGGNQPQHF. Written as DNA, the CDR3 is TGTGCCAGCAGCTTGGGTGGGGGGAATCAGCCCCAGCATTTT. The full variable domain, in which reference TRBV28 and TRBJ1-5 provide the parts outside the CDR3, is DVKVTQSSRYLVKRTGEKVFLECVQDMDHENMFWYRQDPGLGLRLIYFSYDVKMKEKGDIPEGYSVSREKKERFSLILESASTNQTSMYLCASSLGGGNQPQHFGDGTRLSIL.

V gene TRBV18 combines with J gene TRBJ2-7; maybe TRBD2 (5 bases). The ends were cut back, 6 bases at V and 5 bases at J, with 20 bases in the middle. Germline CDR1 and CDR2: KGHSH and LQKENI. CDR3 length equals 15 residues. CDR3 bases: TGTGCCAGCTCTATATCGACACTTCGGGAACACGAGCAGTACTTC. Its translation: CASSISTLREHEQYF.

This clone was counted a few times. The gene calls are TRBV7-9 and TRBJ2-1, with TRBD2 matching 9 bases. The germline CDR1 and CDR2 sequences are SEHNR and FQNEAQ (reference sequence). The J segment lost 8 bases and the V segment lost 5 bases, leaving 10 bases of the junction unmatched. The CDR3 extends over 15 amino acids. CDR3: CASSPPGLATDEQFF. In DNA, the CDR3 is TGTGCCAGCAGCCCCCCGGGACTAGCAACGGATGAGCAGTTCTTC.

Here the CDR3 reads CASSSFGAYEQYF. In DNA form, the CDR3 reads TGTGCCAGCAGCTCATTTGGTGCGTACGAGCAGTACTTC. The chain combines TRBV7-2 with TRBJ2-7; no definite D call. Trimming took off 4 bases at V and 4 bases at J, with 11 bases between the two ends. This CDR3 is 13 amino acids long. CDR1 and CDR2 (germline): SGHTA, FQGNSA.

The chain recombines TRBV28 with TRBJ1-1, with TRBD1 identical over 7 bases. Unmatched junction bases numbered 5, after V lost 1 base and J lost 3 bases. CDR3 length: 15 residues. Germline loops: CDR1 MDHEN, CDR2 SYDVKM. The CDR3 DNA reads as TGTGCCAGCAGTTTATACAGGGGCAGGGACACTGAAGCTTTCTTT. It codes for CASSLYRGRDTEAFF.

Note on this clone: This sample includes further DNA sequences coding for the same CDR3. The rearrangement joins TRBV18 to TRBJ2-6; D gene ambiguous. Germline V gene lookup returns CDR1 KGHSH and CDR2 LQKENI. V was shortened by 3 bases and J by 1 base, with 4 bases between the two germline ends. The CDR3 runs to 14 residues. The CDR3 here is CASSPGSGANVLTF. The CDR3 DNA reads TGTGCCAGCTCACCTGGGTCTGGGGCCAACGTCCTGACTTTC.

This clone was seen only once. DNA of the CDR3: TGTGCCAGCAGTGAACAGGGGTCCTCCTACGAGCAGTACTTC. This encodes CASSEQGSSYEQYF. This chain links TRBV2 with TRBJ2-7; D may be TRBD1 (6 bases). V was cut by 2 bases and J by 0 bases, with 8 bases left in between. CDR1 and CDR2 (germline): SNHLY, FYNNEI. This CDR3 is built from 14 residues.

This chain connects TRBV30 to TRBJ2-7; the D call may be TRBD1 or TRBD2 (6 bases each). The germline V gene has CDR1 GTSNPN and CDR2 SVGIG (reference sequence). V gave up 0 bases and J gave up 3 bases, with 12 bases separating them. This CDR3 has 14 residues. DNA for the CDR3: TGTGCCTGGAGTGTACAGGGAGGTAGCTACGAGCAGTACTTC. Translating it yields CAWSVQGGSYEQYF.

V and J are TRBV29-1 and TRBJ1-1; 9 positions agree with TRBD1. The CDR3 contains 13 residues. With 4 bases clipped from V and 5 bases from J, the junction kept 5 bases outside the gene matches. Germline CDR1 reads SQVTM; CDR2 reads ANQGSEA. As DNA, the CDR3 is TGCAGCGTTGCCCCGGACAGGGGAACTGAAGCTTTCTTT. Protein: CSVAPDRGTEAFF. Full variable domain (missing parts from reference TRBV29-1 and TRBJ1-1): SAVISQKPSRDICQRGTSLTIQCQVDSQVTMMFWYRQQPGQSLTLIATANQGSEATYESGFVIDKFPISRPNLTFSTLTVSNMSPEDSSIYLCSVAPDRGTEAFFGQGTRLTVV.

The rearrangement links TRBV30 to TRBJ2-1, with D unresolved. Deletions cut 5 bases from V and 7 bases from J, with 15 bases between. Germline loops: CDR1 GTSNPN, CDR2 SVGIG (reference sequence). The CDR3 is 13 amino acids. The CDR3 loop reads CAWEEMAENEQFF. CDR3 DNA sequence: TGTGCCTGGGAGGAGATGGCCGAAAATGAGCAGTTCTTC.

The chain uses TRBV28 and TRBJ2-7; D is ambiguous. The germline V gene encodes CDR1 MDHEN and CDR2 SYDVKM. Deletions cut 1 base from V and 1 base from J, with 11 bases between. The CDR3 runs to 15 residues. CDR3 sequence: CASSLSLSPSYEQYF. CDR3 coding DNA: TGTGCCAGCAGTTTATCCCTAAGCCCATCCTACGAGCAGTACTTC.

J is TRBJ1-1 and V is TRBV5-3; D is uncertain. TRBV5-3 belongs to the ORF category, with a function that is uncertain. The CDR3 is 13 residues long. With 6 bases removed from V and 0 bases from J, the gap between germline ends came to 9 bases. CDR3 coding DNA: TGTGCCAGAAATCAGGACTTGAACACTGAAGCTTTCTTT. Translated: CARNQDLNTEAFF.

The chain joins TRBV27 to TRBJ2-1; TRBD2 matches at 9 bases. Germline values: CDR1 MNHEY, CDR2 SMNVEV (reference sequence). V was pared by 5 bases and J by 3 bases, with 5 bases of the junction left unmatched. CDR3 size: 15 residues. CDR3 nucleotide sequence: TGTGCCAGCAGTAAAGCGGGAGGAGGCTACAATGAGCAGTTCTTC. Residues: CASSKAGGGYNEQFF.

This chain connects TRBV5-1 to TRBJ2-7; TRBD1 or TRBD2 may be the D gene (6 bases each). The CDR3 length is 16 residues. V lost 0 bases, J lost 2 bases, and 15 bases lay in between. Looked up from germline, CDR1 is SGHRS and CDR2 is YFSETQ. The CDR3 DNA follows: TGCGCCAGCAGCTTGGAATGGGGGGCGCGAGCCTACGAGCAGTACTTC. It specifies CASSLEWGARAYEQYF.

CDR3 bases: TGTGCCAGCAAACGGAGTGGGAGCTCCTACAATGAGCAGTTCTTC. Translation gives CASKRSGSSYNEQFF. The chain is built from TRBV6-5 and TRBJ2-1; a weak D match, TRBD2 (5 bases). CDR1 and CDR2 (germline): MNHEY, SVGAGI. The V end was cut by 7 bases, the J end by 0 bases, with 13 bases between. CDR3 length: 15 amino acids.

V usage is TRBV27 and J usage is TRBJ1-5, with D uncertain. The V end was cut by 0 bases, the J end by 9 bases, with 15 bases between. The CDR3 is 15 amino acids. The germline V gene has CDR1 MNHEY and CDR2 SMNVEV (reference sequence). DNA of the CDR3: TGTGCCAGCAGTTTATCGATGGCGGGGTTGCTGCCCCAGCATTTT. It specifies CASSLSMAGLLPQHF.

The V call is TRBV4-1, the J call TRBJ2-7; 10 bases align to TRBD2. From germline, CDR1 is MGHRA and CDR2 YSYEKL. Germline trimming cut 1 base from V and 6 bases from J; bases unmatched to any gene: 9. This CDR3 region has 16 residues. CDR3 nucleotide sequence: TGCGCCAGCAGCCAAGTGTCCGGGACTAGCGTCGTCGAGCAGTACTTC. The encoded protein is CASSQVSGTSVVEQYF.

V gene TRBV9 combines with J gene TRBJ1-1, with 9 positions matching TRBD1. CDR3 length: 14 residues. The V segment lost 4 bases and the J segment 3 bases; nucleotides outside the gene matches: 4. Germline V gene sequence: CDR1 SGDLS, CDR2 YYNGEE. The CDR3 region has the DNA TGTGCCAGCAGCCCTGGACAGGGGTACACTGAAGCTTTCTTT. Protein sequence: CASSPGQGYTEAFF. Full variable domain (missing parts from reference TRBV9 and TRBJ1-1): DSGVTQTPKHLITATGQRVTLRCSPRSGDLSVYWYQQSLDQGLQFLIQYYNGEERAKGNILERFSAQQFPDLHSELNLSSLELGDSALYFCASSPGQGYTEAFFGQGTRLTVV.